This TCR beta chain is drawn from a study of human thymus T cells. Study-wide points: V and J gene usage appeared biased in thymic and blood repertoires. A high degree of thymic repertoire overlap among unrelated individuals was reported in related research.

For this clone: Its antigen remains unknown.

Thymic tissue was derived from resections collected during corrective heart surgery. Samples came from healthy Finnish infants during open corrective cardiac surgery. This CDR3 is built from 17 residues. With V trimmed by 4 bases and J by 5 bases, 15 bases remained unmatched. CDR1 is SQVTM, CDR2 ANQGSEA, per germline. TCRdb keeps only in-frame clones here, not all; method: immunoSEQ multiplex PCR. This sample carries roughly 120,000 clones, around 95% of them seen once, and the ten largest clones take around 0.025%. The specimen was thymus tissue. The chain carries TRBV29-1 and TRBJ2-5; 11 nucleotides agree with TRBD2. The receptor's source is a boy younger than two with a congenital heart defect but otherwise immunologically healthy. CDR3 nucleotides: TGCAGCGTTGTTGTCGCCCTAGGACTAGCGGGCATGGAGACCCAGTACTTC. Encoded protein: CSVVVALGLAGMETQYF. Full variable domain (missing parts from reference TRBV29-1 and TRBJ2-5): SAVISQKPSRDICQRGTSLTIQCQVDSQVTMMFWYRQQPGQSLTLIATANQGSEATYESGFVIDKFPISRPNLTFSTLTVSNMSPEDSSIYLCSVVVALGLAGMETQYFGPGTRLLVL.